This T cell receptor (beta chain) was identified during a study of cytomegalovirus exposure and HLA in healthy donors. Germline lookup yields CDR1 LGHNA and CDR2 YNFKEQ. V lost 3 bases to trimming and J lost 2 bases, with 5 bases between them. This CDR3 region has 12 residues. Comments on this clone: Its antigen remains unknown.

With 60 Vbeta and 13 Jbeta primers, the PCR was carried out. Using immunoSEQ multiplex PCR, the repertoire was profiled, and TCRdb retains in-frame clones only, with some absent. The sample includes about 180,000 clones, roughly 88% seen only once; the top ten take around 1.2%. Study results and caveats: Donors were assumed by presence/absence analyses to have roughly uniform sequencing depth. Later analysis demonstrated an association between a missense DCLRE1C variant and TCR beta V- and J-gene trimming. V segments that were indistinguishable, TRBV6-2 and TRBV6-3 among them, were omitted from analysis.

The rearrangement joins TRBV4-2 to TRBJ2-7; D unclear. What was sequenced was PBMCs. The receptor was derived from a girl aged 2-9 years in good health and CMV-seropositive. The CDR3 coding sequence is TGTGCCAGCAGCCACACTCCCTACGAGCAGTACTTC. It codes for CASSHTPYEQYF.